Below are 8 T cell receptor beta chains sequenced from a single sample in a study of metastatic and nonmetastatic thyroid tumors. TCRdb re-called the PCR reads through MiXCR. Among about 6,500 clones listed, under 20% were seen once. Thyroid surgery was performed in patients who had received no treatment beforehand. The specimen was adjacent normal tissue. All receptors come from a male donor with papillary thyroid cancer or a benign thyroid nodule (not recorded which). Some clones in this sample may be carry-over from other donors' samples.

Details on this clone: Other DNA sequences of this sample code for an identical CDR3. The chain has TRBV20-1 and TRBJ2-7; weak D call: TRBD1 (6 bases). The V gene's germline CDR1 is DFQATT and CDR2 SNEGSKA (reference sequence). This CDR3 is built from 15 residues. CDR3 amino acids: CSARDPAGASYEQYV. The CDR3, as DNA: TGCAGCGCTAGAGATCCGGCAGGGGCCTCCTACGAGCAGTACGTC.

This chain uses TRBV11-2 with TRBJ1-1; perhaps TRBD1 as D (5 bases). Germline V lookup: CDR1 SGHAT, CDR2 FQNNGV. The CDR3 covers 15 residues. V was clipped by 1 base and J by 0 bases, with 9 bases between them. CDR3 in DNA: TGTGCCAGCAGCTTAGTACGGGGCATGAACACTGAAGCTTTCTTT. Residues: CASSLVRGMNTEAFF.

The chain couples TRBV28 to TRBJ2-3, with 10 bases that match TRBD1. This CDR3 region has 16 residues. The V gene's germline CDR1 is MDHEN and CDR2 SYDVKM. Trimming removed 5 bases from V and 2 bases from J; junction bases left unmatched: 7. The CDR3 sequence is CASSTRDRGPTDTQYF. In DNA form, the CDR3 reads TGTGCCAGCAGTACCCGGGACAGGGGACCCACAGATACGCAGTATTTT.

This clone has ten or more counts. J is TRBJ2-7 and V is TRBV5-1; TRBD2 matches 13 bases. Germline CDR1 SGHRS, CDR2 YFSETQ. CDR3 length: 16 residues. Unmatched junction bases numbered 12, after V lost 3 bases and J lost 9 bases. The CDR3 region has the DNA TGCGCCAGCAGCTACGGACTAGCGGGAGAGGGTGGGGTGCAGTACTTC. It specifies CASSYGLAGEGGVQYF. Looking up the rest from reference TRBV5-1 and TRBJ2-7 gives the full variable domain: KAGVTQTPRYLIKTRGQQVTLSCSPISGHRSVSWYQQTPGQGLQFLFEYFSETQRNKGNFPGRFSGRQFSNSRSEMNVSTLELGDSALYLCASSYGLAGEGGVQYFGPGTRLTVT.

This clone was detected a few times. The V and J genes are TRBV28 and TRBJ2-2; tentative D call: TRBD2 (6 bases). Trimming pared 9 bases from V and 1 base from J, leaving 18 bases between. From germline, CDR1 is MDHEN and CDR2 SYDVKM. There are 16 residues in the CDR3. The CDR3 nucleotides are TGTGCCAGTAGTCCTCTGAGCGGGCGGAACACCGGGGAGCTGTTTTTT. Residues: CASSPLSGRNTGELFF.

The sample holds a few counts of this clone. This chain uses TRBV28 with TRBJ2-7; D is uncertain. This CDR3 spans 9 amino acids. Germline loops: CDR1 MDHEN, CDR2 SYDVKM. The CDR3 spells CASAKGIPV. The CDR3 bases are TGTGCCAGCGCAAAGGGAATTCCCGTC.

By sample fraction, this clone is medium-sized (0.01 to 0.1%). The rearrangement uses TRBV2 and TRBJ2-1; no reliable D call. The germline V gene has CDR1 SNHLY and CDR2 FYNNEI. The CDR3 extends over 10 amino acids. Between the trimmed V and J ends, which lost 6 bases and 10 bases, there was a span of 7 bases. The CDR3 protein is CASSLGEQFF. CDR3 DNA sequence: TGTGCCAGCAGCTTAGGCGAGCAGTTCTTC.

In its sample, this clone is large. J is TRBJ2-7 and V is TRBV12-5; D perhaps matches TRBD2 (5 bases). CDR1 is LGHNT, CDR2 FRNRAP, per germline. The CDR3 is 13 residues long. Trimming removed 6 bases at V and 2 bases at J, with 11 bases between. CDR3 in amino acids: CASGTEVTYEQYF. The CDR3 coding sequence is TGTGCTAGTGGGACGGAGGTCACCTACGAGCAGTACTTC.